What follows are 8 T cell receptor beta chains derived from one specimen sequenced in a study of OX40 agonist ivuxolimab in advanced cancers. The assay was immunoSEQ multiplex PCR, and TCRdb's table has in-frame clones only and misses some. The sample consists of tens of thousands of clones, 65% to 85% of them appearing once. Sequences were derived from CD4+ or CD8+ T cells sorted from blood, sampled in a trial of the OX40 agonist ivuxolimab. These receptors were taken from an adult with an advanced solid tumor such as melanoma, head and neck, liver or kidney cancer.

The genes are TRBV5-1 and TRBJ2-7; D gene uncertain. The CDR3 is 15 residues long. In germline, CDR1 is SGHRS, CDR2 YFSETQ. Between the trimmed V and J ends, which lost 0 bases and 0 bases, there was a span of 10 bases. This CDR3 is CASSLVAGSSYEQYF. The DNA for the CDR3 is TGCGCCAGCAGCTTGGTTGCAGGCAGCTCCTACGAGCAGTACTTC.

To note about this clone: This sample includes further DNA sequences coding for the same CDR3. The chain employs TRBV19 and TRBJ1-1, with D possibly TRBD1 on 5 matching bases. This CDR3 is built from 14 residues. The germline V gene has CDR1 LNHDA and CDR2 SQIVND (reference sequence). V was clipped by 1 base and J by 1 base, with 7 bases between them. This CDR3 is CASSIGRANTEAFF. CDR3 bases: TGTGCCAGTAGTATAGGCAGGGCGAACACTGAAGCTTTCTTT.

The V and J genes are TRBV28 and TRBJ2-3, with D perhaps matching TRBD2 (5 bases). CDR1 is MDHEN and CDR2 is SYDVKM in the germline V gene. V was trimmed by 9 bases and J by 0 bases, leaving 16 bases between them. There are 15 residues in the CDR3. The CDR3 spells CASITGKASTDTQYF. The DNA for the CDR3 is TGTGCCAGTATCACGGGGAAAGCTAGCACAGATACGCAGTATTTT.

V and J are TRBV2 and TRBJ2-2; TRBD2 aligns across 12 bases. Germline V lookup: CDR1 SNHLY, CDR2 FYNNEI. This CDR3 comprises 18 residues. Germline trimming cut 2 bases from V and 5 bases from J; bases unmatched to any gene: 9. The CDR3 region has the DNA TGTGCCAGCAGTGAAAGGAGACTAGCGGGAGTCGGGACCGGGGAGCTGTTTTTT. Protein product: CASSERRLAGVGTGELFF. The full variable domain, with the rest looked up from reference TRBV2 and TRBJ2-2, is EPEVTQTPSHQVTQMGQEVILRCVPISNHLYFYWYRQILGQKVEFLVSFYNNEISEKSEIFDDQFSVERPDGSNFTLKIRSTKLEDSAMYFCASSERRLAGVGTGELFFGEGSRLTVL.

The chain recombines TRBV2 with TRBJ1-1; D not resolved. The CDR3 is 12 residues long. The V end lost 5 bases, the J end lost 4 bases, and 8 bases lay between the germline ends. The V gene's germline CDR1 is SNHLY and CDR2 FYNNEI. CDR3 nucleotide sequence: TGTGCCAGCAGTCCTTCCAGCACTGAAGCTTTCTTT. This encodes CASSPSSTEAFF.

This clone has only a few counts. The V gene is TRBV19, the J gene TRBJ2-7, with a tentative D call TRBD1 (5 bases). The V gene's germline CDR1 is LNHDA and CDR2 SQIVND (reference sequence). CDR3 length: 15 amino acids. Trimming stripped 6 bases from V and 3 bases from J, with 18 bases between. CDR3 coding DNA: TGTGCCAGTAGAGCCACACCGACAGCCTACTACGAGCAGTACTTC. Protein product: CASRATPTAYYEQYF.

By its share, this clone is medium-sized. This chain connects TRBV28 to TRBJ1-1; D ambiguous. Trimming removed 7 bases at V and 6 bases at J, with 18 bases between. This CDR3 comprises 14 residues. From germline, CDR1 is MDHEN and CDR2 SYDVKM. The CDR3 DNA sequence: TGTGCCAGCATCCCTCAGGTGTCGGCATCTGAAGCTTTCTTT. The encoded protein is CASIPQVSASEAFF. Complete variable domain (other parts from reference TRBV28 and TRBJ1-1): DVKVTQSSRYLVKRTGEKVFLECVQDMDHENMFWYRQDPGLGLRLIYFSYDVKMKEKGDIPEGYSVSREKKERFSLILESASTNQTSMYLCASIPQVSASEAFFGQGTRLTVV.

The chain links TRBV5-1 to TRBJ2-1; 10 bases agree with TRBD2. This CDR3 has 19 residues. Germline CDR1 and CDR2: SGHRS and YFSETQ. The J segment lost 2 bases and the V segment lost 2 bases, leaving 13 bases of the junction unmatched. CDR3 nucleotides: TGCGCCAGCAGCTTACCCGGGACTAGCGCCAGAGGGGCCTACAATGAGCAGTTCTTC. It is translated as CASSLPGTSARGAYNEQFF. Together with reference TRBV5-1 and TRBJ2-1, the CDR3 gives the full variable domain: KAGVTQTPRYLIKTRGQQVTLSCSPISGHRSVSWYQQTPGQGLQFLFEYFSETQRNKGNFPGRFSGRQFSNSRSEMNVSTLELGDSALYLCASSLPGTSARGAYNEQFFGPGTRLTVL.